These 31 T cell receptor beta chains were all obtained from the same sample, sequenced in a study of blood T cell repertoires in COVID-19. Data came from immunoSEQ multiplex PCR; TCRdb stores just in-frame clones and leaves some out. The sample holds some 360,000 clones, 89% seen once. The sequenced sample was peripheral blood. The receptors derive from a woman in her sixties with COVID-19, enrolled during active disease.

This chain joins TRBV5-4 and TRBJ1-4, with unresolved D. V was trimmed by 1 base and J by 7 bases, leaving 11 bases between them. This CDR3 is built from 14 residues. Germline CDR1 and CDR2: SGHNT and YYREEE (reference sequence). The CDR3 region is CASSLPGVGEKLFF. CDR3 bases: TGTGCCAGCAGCTTGCCCGGGGTGGGTGAAAAACTGTTTTTT.

The chain's CDR3 is CASSPPGGFNRETQYF. In DNA, the CDR3 is TGTGCCAGTAGTCCACCCGGAGGGTTTAATCGAGAGACCCAGTACTTC. V gene TRBV19 combines with J gene TRBJ2-5, with D tentatively TRBD2 (6 bases). This CDR3 comprises 16 residues. The germline V gene encodes CDR1 LNHDA and CDR2 SQIVND (reference sequence). Trimming took 5 bases from V and 4 from J, leaving 20 bases between them.

The chain employs TRBV7-3 and TRBJ2-7; TRBD2 might be the D (7 bases). Trimming took 5 bases from V and 9 from J, leaving 17 bases between them. In germline, CDR1 is SGHTA, CDR2 FQGTGA. This CDR3 comprises 13 residues. DNA for the CDR3: TGTGCCAGCAGCCAAGGTCCCCGGGGGGCGCAGTACTTC. Its translation: CASSQGPRGAQYF.

The rearrangement links TRBV5-4 to TRBJ2-7; TRBD1 might be the D (5 bases). This CDR3 comprises 15 residues. CDR1 and CDR2 (germline): SGHNT, YYREEE (reference sequence). The V gene lost 0 bases and the J gene lost 0 bases, with 10 bases spanning the gap. The CDR3 DNA sequence: TGTGCCAGCAGCTTGGACAGGAGTTACTCCTACGAGCAGTACTTC. This translates into CASSLDRSYSYEQYF.

The rearrangement uses TRBV19 and TRBJ2-3; 10 nucleotides line up with TRBD2. CDR1 LNHDA and CDR2 SQIVND come from the germline V gene (reference sequence). The length of the CDR3 is 15 residues. The trim removed 7 bases at V and 2 bases at J, leaving 6 bases unmatched. CDR3 sequence (DNA): TGTGCCAGTACCCTAGCGGGGGCCCCCACAGATACGCAGTATTTT. Amino acid sequence: CASTLAGAPTDTQYF.

The gene calls are TRBV21-1 and TRBJ2-5; the table's TRBD1 call for D was not verified on the DNA. TRBV21-1 is reported as a pseudogene. The CDR3 spans 15 residues. CDR3 protein: CATVRLRDRKETQYF. CDR3 bases: TGTGCCACCGTTAGGCTCCGGGACAGGAAAGAGACCCAGTACTTC.

A few counts support this clone. This chain uses TRBV27 with TRBJ2-7, with TRBD2 matching 10 bases. V gave up 6 bases and J gave up 4 bases; unmatched junction bases: 9. The CDR3 extends over 15 amino acids. The germline V gene has CDR1 MNHEY and CDR2 SMNVEV (reference sequence). The CDR3 here is CASSLKGLAPYEQYF. The CDR3 DNA follows: TGTGCCAGCAGCCTAAAGGGACTAGCGCCTTACGAGCAGTACTTC.

V is TRBV2 and J is TRBJ2-2; D is uncertain. CDR1 and CDR2 from the germline V gene are SNHLY and FYNNEI. This CDR3 comprises 13 residues. With 0 bases removed from V and 6 bases from J, the gap between germline ends came to 5 bases. The CDR3 loop reads CASSEAQSGELFF. Written as DNA, the CDR3 is TGTGCCAGCAGTGAAGCACAGTCCGGGGAGCTGTTTTTT. The full variable domain, completed using reference TRBV2 and TRBJ2-2, is EPEVTQTPSHQVTQMGQEVILRCVPISNHLYFYWYRQILGQKVEFLVSFYNNEISEKSEIFDDQFSVERPDGSNFTLKIRSTKLEDSAMYFCASSEAQSGELFFGEGSRLTVL.

This sequence joins TRBV6-5 and TRBJ1-2, with 8 bases aligning to TRBD1. This CDR3 contains 16 residues. V was clipped by 0 bases and J by 8 bases; unmatched bases: 11. CDR1 and CDR2 from the germline V gene are MNHEY and SVGAGI. CDR3 in DNA: TGTGCCAGCAGTTACTCCCCGACAGGGGAGGAGGTGGGCTACACCTTC. This translates into CASSYSPTGEEVGYTF.

V is TRBV7-7 and J is TRBJ2-3; a weak D match, TRBD2 (7 bases). The ends were cut back, 6 bases at V and 7 bases at J, with 14 bases in the middle. CDR1 SSHAT and CDR2 FNYEAQ come from the germline V gene (reference sequence). The CDR3 spans 13 residues. The CDR3 nucleotides read TGTGCCAGCAGTCAAGGGGGGGGAAATACGCAGTATTTT. Protein sequence: CASSQGGGNTQYF.

The rearrangement links TRBV15 to TRBJ1-4; D not resolved. Germline CDR1 LNHNV, CDR2 YYDKDF (reference sequence). CDR3 length equals 15 residues. V was shortened by 8 bases and J by 4 bases, with 17 bases between the two germline ends. The CDR3 reads CATSRRATDNEKLFF. The CDR3 DNA is TGTGCCACCTCACGGAGGGCAACCGATAATGAAAAACTGTTTTTT.

J is TRBJ2-1 and V is TRBV9, with 9 bases fitting TRBD2. The CDR3 length is 15 residues. V dropped 2 bases and J dropped 9; count of bases not matched to a gene: 9. Germline V gene sequence: CDR1 SGDLS, CDR2 YYNGEE. CDR3 amino acids: CASSVAGGGASEQFF. CDR3 coding DNA: TGTGCCAGCAGCGTTGCTGGCGGGGGGGCAAGTGAGCAGTTCTTC.

This chain connects TRBV20-1 to TRBJ2-5; a possible D gene is TRBD2 (6 bases). In germline, CDR1 is DFQATT, CDR2 SNEGSKA (reference sequence). The CDR3 is 11 residues long. The CDR3 sequence is CSFGGEETQYF. The CDR3 nucleotides read TGCAGCTTTGGAGGGGAAGAGACCCAGTACTTC.

V usage is TRBV18 and J usage is TRBJ1-2; perhaps TRBD1 as D (6 bases). The V end lost 3 bases, the J end lost 4 bases, and 18 bases lay between the germline ends. CDR1 KGHSH and CDR2 LQKENI come from the germline V gene. The CDR3 contains 16 residues. CDR3 region: CASSPTAGANLYGYTF. CDR3 in DNA: TGTGCCAGCTCACCGACGGCGGGGGCTAATCTCTATGGCTACACCTTC.

The V call is TRBV7-9, the J call TRBJ1-1; 7 positions match TRBD1. The CDR3 spans 14 residues. Looked up from germline, CDR1 is SEHNR and CDR2 is FQNEAQ (reference sequence). The ends lost 5 bases at V and 3 bases at J; junction bases unmatched: 6. As DNA, the CDR3 is TGTGCCAGCAGCCTGGACAGGCTTTACACTGAAGCTTTCTTT. It yields the protein CASSLDRLYTEAFF. The full variable domain, completed using reference TRBV7-9 and TRBJ1-1, is DTGVSQNPRHKITKRGQNVTFRCDPISEHNRLYWYRQTLGQGPEFLTYFQNEAQLEKSRLLSDRFSAERPKGSFSTLEIQRTEQGDSAMYLCASSLDRLYTEAFFGQGTRLTVV.

This chain connects TRBV19 to TRBJ2-3, with a tentative D call TRBD1 (6 bases). Germline V gene sequence: CDR1 LNHDA, CDR2 SQIVND (reference sequence). Deletions cut 6 bases from V and 0 bases from J, with 10 bases between. CDR3 length: 14 amino acids. Here the CDR3 reads CASRNRASTDTQYF. The CDR3 nucleotides read TGTGCCAGTAGGAACAGGGCTAGCACAGATACGCAGTATTTT.

A word on this clone: The same CDR3 can be traced to other DNA sequences in this sample. This chain links TRBV6-5 with TRBJ1-2; D might be TRBD1 (6 bases). Looked up from germline, CDR1 is MNHEY and CDR2 is SVGAGI. V lost 7 bases and J 3 bases, leaving 15 bases between the germline ends. This CDR3 comprises 14 residues. The CDR3: CASTKSPGDYGYTF. In DNA, the CDR3 is TGTGCCAGCACCAAGTCGCCAGGGGACTATGGCTACACCTTC.

This chain uses TRBV6-1 with TRBJ1-4; weak D call: TRBD1 (5 bases). The CDR3 is made up of 15 amino acids. The germline V gene encodes CDR1 MNHNS and CDR2 SASEGT. V shed 2 bases and J shed 5 bases, with 12 bases lying between them. The CDR3, as DNA: TGTGCCAGCAGTGAATGGGGACTGGGGAATGAAAAACTGTTTTTT. This sequence encodes CASSEWGLGNEKLFF.

The chain joins TRBV24-1 to TRBJ1-2, with TRBD1 matching 11 bases. J gave up 6 bases and V 4 bases, and 15 bases lay outside the gene matches. This CDR3 spans 18 amino acids. From germline, CDR1 is KGHDR and CDR2 SFDVKD. The DNA of the CDR3 is TGTGCCACCAGTGAGTCCGGGACAGGGGGTTTCCCAGCCGATGGCTACACCTTC. Its translation: CATSESGTGGFPADGYTF.

The chain joins TRBV5-6 to TRBJ1-5; 8 nucleotides align to TRBD1. The CDR3 consists of 15 residues. V lost 3 bases to trimming and J lost 2 bases; unmatched junction nucleotides: 4. Germline CDR1 is SGHDT and CDR2 is YYEEEE. The CDR3 is CASSSQGGGNQPQHF. The CDR3, as DNA: TGTGCCAGCAGCTCACAGGGGGGAGGCAATCAGCCCCAGCATTTT.

The rearrangement uses TRBV2 and TRBJ2-2; TRBD1 matches 8 bases. The CDR3 runs 15 residues. CDR1 is SNHLY, CDR2 FYNNEI, per germline. V lost 4 bases to trimming and J lost 2 bases; unmatched junction nucleotides: 3. The CDR3 sequence: CASSAGTGNTGELFF. The CDR3 nucleotides are TGTGCCAGCAGTGCCGGGACAGGAAACACCGGGGAGCTGTTTTTT.

About this clone: Different DNA sequences within this sample yield the same CDR3. CDR3 region: CASSSGGTEAFF. CDR3 DNA sequence: TGTGCCAGCAGTTCGGGTGGAACTGAAGCTTTCTTT. The chain has TRBV7-9 and TRBJ1-1, with no clear D. Germline CDR1 reads SEHNR; CDR2 reads FQNEAQ (reference sequence). The CDR3 totals 12 residues. V was pared by 6 bases and J by 5 bases, with 10 bases between.

The chain links TRBV19 to TRBJ1-2; TRBD1 agrees at 8 bases. The germline gives CDR1 LNHDA, CDR2 SQIVND (reference sequence). The CDR3 is made up of 15 amino acids. The trim removed 6 bases at V and 5 bases at J, leaving 11 bases unmatched. The CDR3 protein is CASREAQGAGYGYTF. The CDR3 DNA reads as TGTGCCAGTAGGGAGGCCCAGGGGGCTGGTTATGGCTACACCTTC. The variable domain in full, with the rest retrieved from reference TRBV19 and TRBJ1-2, is DGGITQSPKYLFRKEGQNVTLSCEQNLNHDAMYWYRQDPGQGLRLIYYSQIVNDFQKGDIAEGYSVSREKKESFPLTVTSAQKNPTAFYLCASREAQGAGYGYTFGSGTRLTVV.

The CDR3 spells CAISESGTGVHF. The CDR3 DNA reads as TGTGCCATCAGTGAGTCAGGGACAGGAGTCCACTTT. The rearrangement links TRBV10-3 to TRBJ1-6, with 8 nucleotides matching TRBD1. Germline V lookup: CDR1 ENHRY, CDR2 SYGVKD. V dropped 0 bases and J dropped 17; count of bases not matched to a gene: 3. The CDR3 extends over 12 amino acids.

The sample holds one count of this clone. The CDR3 DNA sequence: TGTGCCAGCAGCTCCCCGAGCACAGATACGCAGTATTTT. Its protein is CASSSPSTDTQYF. This chain connects TRBV7-3 to TRBJ2-3; no clear D gene. The CDR3 is made up of 13 amino acids. Germline V gives CDR1 SGHTA, CDR2 FQGTGA. Trimming stripped 4 bases from V and 0 bases from J, with 5 bases between.

The J gene is TRBJ2-4, the V gene TRBV5-8, with D maybe TRBD1 (7 bases). Germline values: CDR1 SGHTS, CDR2 YDEGEE. V shed 5 bases and J shed 0 bases, with 15 bases lying between them. The length of the CDR3 is 16 residues. CDR3 nucleotide sequence: TGTGCCAGCAGTGTCGGCAGGGGGGTAGCCAAAAACATTCAGTACTTC. Translation: CASSVGRGVAKNIQYF.

J is TRBJ1-4 and V is TRBV28; 8 nucleotides line up with TRBD1. Germline CDR1 MDHEN, CDR2 SYDVKM. After removal of 1 base from V and 8 bases from J, the junction contained 6 bases not matched to a gene. The CDR3 runs 15 residues. The CDR3 bases are TGTGCCAGCAGTTTATTCGGACAGGGCCGAGAAAAACTGTTTTTT. Translating gives CASSLFGQGREKLFF.

This clone was seen once. This chain connects TRBV18 to TRBJ1-4; TRBD1 aligns across 9 bases. The junction had 4 bases not matched to a gene; V was cut back by 2 bases and J by 6 bases. This CDR3 has 15 amino acids. Germline V gives CDR1 KGHSH, CDR2 LQKENI. CDR3 bases: TGTGCCAGCTCACCAAGGACAGGGGACTATGAAAAACTGTTTTTT. It codes for CASSPRTGDYEKLFF.

The chain joins TRBV29-1 to TRBJ1-2; D gene ambiguous. Germline CDR1 and CDR2: SQVTM and ANQGSEA. Trimming cost V 0 bases and J 1 base, with 6 bases left between them. The CDR3 has 13 amino acids. The CDR3 reads CSVEDQINYGYTF. Here the CDR3 DNA reads TGCAGCGTTGAAGATCAGATTAACTATGGCTACACCTTC.

The chain employs TRBV11-2 and TRBJ1-1, with D hard to call. The CDR3 has 16 residues. V was clipped by 5 bases and J by 4 bases, with 20 bases between them. Germline V gives CDR1 SGHAT, CDR2 FQNNGV. CDR3 sequence: CASSAYGSLLSTEAFF. The DNA for the CDR3 is TGTGCCAGCAGCGCATACGGTTCCTTGTTAAGCACTGAAGCTTTCTTT.

V is TRBV2 and J is TRBJ2-1, with D maybe TRBD2 (5 bases). Germline CDR1 and CDR2: SNHLY and FYNNEI. V was pared by 5 bases and J by 2 bases, with 13 bases between. The CDR3 has 15 amino acids. CDR3 coding DNA: TGTGCCAGCAGTTTGGACTCCGTTCCCTACAATGAGCAGTTCTTC. It is translated as CASSLDSVPYNEQFF. The variable domain in full, completed from reference TRBV2 and TRBJ2-1, reads EPEVTQTPSHQVTQMGQEVILRCVPISNHLYFYWYRQILGQKVEFLVSFYNNEISEKSEIFDDQFSVERPDGSNFTLKIRSTKLEDSAMYFCASSLDSVPYNEQFFGPGTRLTVL.